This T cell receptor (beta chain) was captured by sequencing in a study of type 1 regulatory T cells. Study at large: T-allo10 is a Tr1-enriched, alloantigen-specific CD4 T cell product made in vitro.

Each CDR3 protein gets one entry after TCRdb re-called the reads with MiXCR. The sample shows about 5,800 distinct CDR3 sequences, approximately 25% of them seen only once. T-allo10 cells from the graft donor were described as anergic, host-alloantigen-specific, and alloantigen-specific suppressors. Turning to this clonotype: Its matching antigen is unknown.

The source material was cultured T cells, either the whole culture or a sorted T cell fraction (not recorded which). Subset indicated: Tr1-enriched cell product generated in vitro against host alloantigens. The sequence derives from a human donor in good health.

The CDR3 region has the DNA TGCGCCAGCAGCCAAGGGGATCGTAGTCAGCCCCAGCATTTT. Its translation: CASSQGDRSQPQHF. The chain joins TRBV5-1 to TRBJ1-5, with D possibly TRBD1 on 5 matching bases. The length of the CDR3 is 14 residues. V gave up 4 bases and J gave up 6 bases, with 14 bases separating them. The germline gives CDR1 SGHRS, CDR2 YFSETQ.